This T cell receptor (beta chain) was found in a study of shared clonotypes between healthy human individuals. Broader study findings: It was observed that 5% to 6% of naive CD4 clonotypes were shared across several donors. Large depth notwithstanding, sorted-subset sequencing proved incomplete by rarefaction.

Method: immunoSEQ multiplex PCR; TCRdb's copy keeps in-frame clones and lacks some. The sample contains millions of clones, around 90% of which appear only once. This CDR3 contains 14 residues. The V and J ends lost 2 bases and 3 bases, in that order; junction bases with no gene match: 2. From germline, CDR1 is LNHNV and CDR2 YYDKDF (reference sequence). The study drew all its donors from Caucasian adults living in Nashville, Tennessee. Details on this clone: Its antigen is not identified. Within the sample, other DNA sequences also encode this same CDR3.

The sequence derives from a man aged 18 to 29 in good health. The sample comprised naive CD4+ T cells sorted from blood. Subset indicated: CD45RA+ positively selected. The rearrangement links TRBV15 to TRBJ2-7; 9 bases are a match to TRBD1. DNA for the CDR3: TGTGCCACCAGCAGACCGGGACAGGGCTACGAGCAGTACTTC. Residues: CATSRPGQGYEQYF.